A selection of T cell receptor beta chains follows, all from one sample in a study of cytomegalovirus exposure and HLA in healthy donors. Sequencing used immunoSEQ multiplex PCR; TCRdb keeps in-frame clones, though not all of them. The sample records 95,000 to 150,000 clones, around 80% being singletons. Sequencing was done on a sample of PBMCs. The source is a female donor in good health and CMV-seronegative. The conserved cysteine and the conserved F or W are not part of the CDR3 here. Fields, in order: V gene, D gene, J gene, CDR3 length, CDR3 protein. D genes are given only for firm matches.

v_gene: TRBV13
d_gene: TRBD2
j_gene: TRBJ2-1
len: 12
CDR3aa: ASTLAGGRNEQF

v_gene: TRBV5-6
d_gene: TRBD2
j_gene: TRBJ2-7
len: 12
CDR3aa: ASRERGRGYEQY

v_gene: TRBV9
d_gene: -
j_gene: TRBJ1-4
len: 13
CDR3aa: ASSVGGVANEKLF

v_gene: TRBV30
d_gene: -
j_gene: TRBJ2-1
len: 9
CDR3aa: AWSAYNEQF

v_gene: TRBV6-1
d_gene: TRBD1
j_gene: TRBJ2-7
len: 13
CDR3aa: ASSEGTGGVHEQY

v_gene: TRBV19
d_gene: TRBD1
j_gene: TRBJ1-5
len: 11
CDR3aa: ASKGQHNQPQH

v_gene: TRBV20-1
d_gene: -
j_gene: TRBJ1-1
len: 9
CDR3aa: SPGARTEAF

v_gene: TRBV29-1
d_gene: -
j_gene: TRBJ2-2
len: 10
CDR3aa: SAPSGEGELF

v_gene: TRBV7-2
d_gene: TRBD1
j_gene: TRBJ1-3
len: 14
CDR3aa: ASSWGAGGSGNTIY

v_gene: TRBV6-5
d_gene: TRBD1
j_gene: TRBJ2-7
len: 13
CDR3aa: ASSPWTGLGYEQY

v_gene: TRBV15
d_gene: -
j_gene: TRBJ2-7
len: 10
CDR3aa: AKRGGVYEQY

v_gene: TRBV30
d_gene: -
j_gene: TRBJ1-3
len: 14
CDR3aa: AWMYPAGRRGNTIY

v_gene: TRBV15
d_gene: -
j_gene: TRBJ1-1
len: 14
CDR3aa: ATSRDYPQETFGAF

v_gene: TRBV2
d_gene: TRBD1
j_gene: TRBJ1-5
len: 14
CDR3aa: ASRGQGAPSNQPQH

v_gene: TRBV30
d_gene: TRBD2
j_gene: TRBJ2-3
len: 14
CDR3aa: AWTRLAGGPGDTQY

v_gene: TRBV25-1
d_gene: -
j_gene: TRBJ2-1
len: 12
CDR3aa: ASSERGGRNEQF

v_gene: TRBV7-8
d_gene: TRBD1
j_gene: TRBJ2-3
len: 13
CDR3aa: ASSPRQGIEDTQY

v_gene: TRBV4-1
d_gene: TRBD2
j_gene: TRBJ2-1
len: 13
CDR3aa: ASSPGLSSYNEQF